Below, 6 T cell receptor beta chains from the same sample are listed, as sequenced in a study of blood T cell repertoires in COVID-19. Only in-frame clones appear in the TCRdb table, and some are missing; sequencing was by immunoSEQ multiplex PCR. This repertoire shows approximately 220,000 clones, roughly 89% found once; its top ten account for 6.2%. The sequenced sample was peripheral blood. Receptor source: a man aged 55-75 years who had recovered from COVID-19.

The chain combines TRBV5-1 with TRBJ1-2; D is unresolved. CDR3 length: 15 residues. With 0 bases removed from V and 6 bases from J, the gap between germline ends came to 15 bases. Germline CDR1 and CDR2: SGHRS and YFSETQ. Written as DNA, the CDR3 is TGCGCCAGCAGCTTGGCCCTTGCGTCCATGGATGGCTACACCTTC. Translating gives CASSLALASMDGYTF. The full variable domain, with the rest looked up from reference TRBV5-1 and TRBJ1-2, is KAGVTQTPRYLIKTRGQQVTLSCSPISGHRSVSWYQQTPGQGLQFLFEYFSETQRNKGNFPGRFSGRQFSNSRSEMNVSTLELGDSALYLCASSLALASMDGYTFGSGTRLTVV.

The chain couples TRBV29-1 to TRBJ2-1; possibly TRBD1 for D (6 bases). Germline CDR1 and CDR2: SQVTM and ANQGSEA. The CDR3 has 14 residues. V shed 6 bases and J shed 4 bases, with 16 bases lying between them. CDR3 DNA sequence: TGCAGCGTAAGGTACAGGGCCGAATACAATGAGCAGTTCTTC. Translating it yields CSVRYRAEYNEQFF.

This clone was seen just once. This chain uses TRBV4-2 with TRBJ2-7; D uncertain. Germline-derived CDR1 and CDR2 are LGHNA and YNFKEQ. This CDR3 contains 13 residues. Trimming removed 3 bases at V and 7 bases at J, with 13 bases between. The CDR3 here is CASSHSDPREQYF. The DNA of the CDR3 is TGTGCCAGCAGCCACTCCGACCCTAGGGAGCAGTACTTC.

V and J are TRBV10-3 and TRBJ1-6, with TRBD1 matching 7 bases. The V gene end was trimmed by 5 bases and the J gene end by 5 bases; junction bases not matched to a gene: 3. The CDR3 has 14 amino acids. Per the germline V gene, CDR1 is ENHRY and CDR2 is SYGVKD. CDR3 bases: TGTGCCATCAGTAACAGGGGCGATAATTCACCCCTCCACTTT. Residues: CAISNRGDNSPLHF.

The V call is TRBV6-2 or TRBV6-3, the J call TRBJ1-1; D possibly corresponds to TRBD1 (6 bases). V was clipped by 5 bases and J by 4 bases, with 14 bases between them. The CDR3 totals 14 residues. Germline V gene lookup returns CDR1 MNHEY and CDR2 SVGEGT. The CDR3 nucleotides are TGTGCCAGCAGTACCGACAGGTTGTGCACTGAAGCTTTCTTT. Protein: CASSTDRLCTEAFF.

J is TRBJ2-3 and V is TRBV12-3 or TRBV12-4, with D possibly TRBD2 on 6 matching bases. The CDR3 has 12 residues. The V and J ends lost 5 bases and 10 bases respectively, with 13 bases between them. CDR3: CASSLGRRAQYF. In nucleotides, the CDR3 is TGTGCCAGCAGTCTCGGACGGAGGGCGCAGTATTTT.